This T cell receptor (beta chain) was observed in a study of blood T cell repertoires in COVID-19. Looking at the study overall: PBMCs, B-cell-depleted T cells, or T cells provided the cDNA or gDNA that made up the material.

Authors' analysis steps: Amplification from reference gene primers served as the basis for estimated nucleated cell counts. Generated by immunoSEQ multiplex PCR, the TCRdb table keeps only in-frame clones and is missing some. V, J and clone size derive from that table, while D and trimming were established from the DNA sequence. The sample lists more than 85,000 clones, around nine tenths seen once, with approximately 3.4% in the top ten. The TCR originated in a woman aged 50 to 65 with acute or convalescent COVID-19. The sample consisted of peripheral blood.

In DNA form, the CDR3 reads TGCGCCAGCAGCCTCCAGGGTGGGACTAGCGTGGGTATTGAGCAGTTCTTC. This translates into CASSLQGGTSVGIEQFF. V and J are TRBV4-1 and TRBJ2-1; 10 bases are a match to TRBD2. Germline CDR1 reads MGHRA; CDR2 reads YSYEKL. The V segment lost 4 bases and the J segment 9 bases; nucleotides outside the gene matches: 15. This CDR3 has 17 amino acids.